Each of the 19 T cell receptor beta chains below was sequenced from the same sample in a study of control samples from healthy donors and cancer patients. Clones were read by immunoSEQ multiplex PCR, and TCRdb kept only the in-frame ones, dropping some. The sample carries 100,000 to 150,000 clones, roughly 87% recorded once. Sequenced input: blood. The receptors were gathered from a man younger than 35 in good health.

This rearrangement joins TRBV18 to TRBJ1-2; D call uncertain. Germline lookup yields CDR1 KGHSH and CDR2 LQKENI. The CDR3 spans 15 residues. V lost 6 bases to trimming and J lost 8 bases, with 22 bases between them. The CDR3 nucleotides read TGTGCCAGCTCGCATCGACGGACGGCCGAGGGAGGCTACACCTTC. Residues: CASSHRRTAEGGYTF. The full variable domain, completed using reference TRBV18 and TRBJ1-2, is NAGVMQNPRHLVRRRGQEARLRCSPMKGHSHVYWYRQLPEEGLKFMVYLQKENIIDESGMPKERFSAEFPKEGPSILRIQQVVRGDSAAYFCASSHRRTAEGGYTFGSGTRLTVV.

This sequence joins TRBV9 and TRBJ2-1; 7 bases agree with TRBD2. The V and J ends lost 1 base and 0 bases, in that order; junction bases with no gene match: 1. The CDR3 spans 15 residues. Looked up from germline, CDR1 is SGDLS and CDR2 is YYNGEE. The CDR3 DNA follows: TGTGCCAGCAGCGTAAGCGGGGACTCCTACAATGAGCAGTTCTTC. It is translated as CASSVSGDSYNEQFF.

This sequence joins TRBV5-6 and TRBJ2-5, with 16 bases identical to TRBD2. CDR1 is SGHDT, CDR2 YYEEEE, per germline. After removal of 3 bases from V and 4 bases from J, the junction contained 12 bases not matched to a gene. This CDR3 has 19 amino acids. The DNA of the CDR3 is TGTGCCAGCAGCTCCACCCCCGGGACTAGCGGGAGGGCCCTAGAGACCCAGTACTTC. It is translated as CASSSTPGTSGRALETQYF.

This clone was recorded only once. The V gene is TRBV5-1, the J gene TRBJ2-7, with unresolved D. CDR1 is SGHRS, CDR2 YFSETQ, per germline. The CDR3 runs 14 residues. V lost 0 bases to trimming and J lost 4 bases, with 11 bases between them. The CDR3 sequence: CASSLDPTGYEQYF. The DNA of the CDR3 is TGCGCCAGCAGCTTGGACCCGACCGGGTACGAGCAGTACTTC.

The V gene is TRBV7-2, the J gene TRBJ2-5, with 12 bases fitting TRBD1. In germline, CDR1 is SGHTA, CDR2 FQGNSA. The CDR3 consists of 17 residues. With 5 bases clipped from V and 4 bases from J, the junction kept 11 bases outside the gene matches. Written as DNA, the CDR3 is TGTGCCAGCAGCGCCCAGAGACGGGACAGGGGGCGAGAGACCCAGTACTTC. This translates into CASSAQRRDRGRETQYF.

This clone is categorized as medium-sized. The chain joins TRBV7-9 to TRBJ1-1; D gene ambiguous. This CDR3 spans 12 amino acids. Germline V lookup: CDR1 SEHNR, CDR2 FQNEAQ (reference sequence). V dropped 10 bases and J dropped 0 bases, with 9 bases sitting between them. The DNA of the CDR3 is TGTGCCACGACACATATGAACACTGAAGCTTTCTTT. It is translated as CATTHMNTEAFF.

This rearrangement joins TRBV5-3 to TRBJ2-1, with D unclear. TRBV5-3 is an ORF for which the function is uncertain. The germline V and J ends were trimmed by 0 bases and 4 bases, with 11 bases remaining between them. The CDR3 is made up of 15 amino acids. For the CDR3, the DNA is TGTGCCAGAAGCTTGGGAGGCAGAGAATACAATGAGCAGTTCTTC. Its protein is CARSLGGREYNEQFF.

The rearrangement links TRBV19 to TRBJ2-7; D possibly corresponds to TRBD1 (6 bases). The CDR3 is 17 residues long. Trimming pared 6 bases from V and 2 bases from J, leaving 23 bases between. Looked up from germline, CDR1 is LNHDA and CDR2 is SQIVND (reference sequence). The CDR3 DNA follows: TGTGCCAGTAGCCCAACAGGGAATCAGGGTCGGACCTACGAGCAGTACTTC. Translation: CASSPTGNQGRTYEQYF.

This chain links TRBV28 with TRBJ2-7; D is uncertain. Trimming took 3 bases from V and 7 from J, leaving 10 bases between them. CDR1 is MDHEN and CDR2 is SYDVKM in the germline V gene. The CDR3 is 12 residues long. The DNA for the CDR3 is TGTGCCAGCAGTTTCTTGAATTATGAGCAGTACTTC. This encodes CASSFLNYEQYF. Using reference TRBV28 and TRBJ2-7 for the parts outside the CDR3, the full variable domain is DVKVTQSSRYLVKRTGEKVFLECVQDMDHENMFWYRQDPGLGLRLIYFSYDVKMKEKGDIPEGYSVSREKKERFSLILESASTNQTSMYLCASSFLNYEQYFGPGTRLTVT.

The rearrangement links TRBV29-1 to TRBJ2-1; TRBD1 or TRBD2 may be the D gene (6 bases each). CDR1 SQVTM and CDR2 ANQGSEA come from the germline V gene. Trimming left V 8 bases short and J 6 bases short, with 20 bases between. The CDR3 runs to 14 residues. The CDR3 sequence is CSTNSGGQPNEQFF. For the CDR3, the DNA is TGCAGCACGAACAGTGGGGGGCAGCCCAATGAGCAGTTCTTC.

This clone was detected only once. This sequence joins TRBV14 and TRBJ2-7; TRBD1 might be the D (6 bases). The CDR3 has 13 amino acids. The V gene lost 1 base and the J gene lost 6 bases, with 10 bases spanning the gap. Germline CDR1 reads SGHDN; CDR2 reads FVKESK. The CDR3 loop reads CASSQVPRGEQYF. Written as DNA, the CDR3 is TGTGCCAGCAGCCAAGTTCCCAGGGGCGAGCAGTACTTC.

The J gene is TRBJ2-7, the V gene TRBV28, with 10 bases fitting TRBD2. Per the germline V gene, CDR1 is MDHEN and CDR2 is SYDVKM. This CDR3 contains 15 residues. Trimming at V came to 7 bases and at J to 5 bases, leaving 11 bases not matched to a gene. This chain's CDR3 is CASKSSTSGNDEQYF. CDR3 sequence (DNA): TGTGCCAGCAAAAGTAGTACTAGCGGGAATGACGAGCAGTACTTC.

The chain recombines TRBV5-1 with TRBJ2-1; 8 bases fit TRBD2. Germline V gene data show CDR1 as SGHRS and CDR2 as YFSETQ. Trimming cost V 2 bases and J 2 bases; bases outside gene matches: 3. There are 15 residues in the CDR3. CDR3 sequence: CASSLSGSPYNEQFF. CDR3 bases: TGCGCCAGCAGCTTAAGCGGGAGCCCCTACAATGAGCAGTTCTTC. The whole variable domain, remainder taken from reference TRBV5-1 and TRBJ2-1, is KAGVTQTPRYLIKTRGQQVTLSCSPISGHRSVSWYQQTPGQGLQFLFEYFSETQRNKGNFPGRFSGRQFSNSRSEMNVSTLELGDSALYLCASSLSGSPYNEQFFGPGTRLTVL.

This chain connects TRBV19 to TRBJ2-5; D unclear. Trimming took 5 bases from V and 4 from J, leaving 11 bases between them. This CDR3 spans 13 amino acids. Germline CDR1 and CDR2: LNHDA and SQIVND (reference sequence). As DNA, the CDR3 is TGTGCCAGTAGTGGGTATACCCGAGAGACCCAGTACTTC. Its translation: CASSGYTRETQYF.

The chain is built from TRBV13 and TRBJ2-5, with no clear D. The CDR3 is 16 residues long. Trimming shortened V by 3 bases and J by 5 bases, and 19 bases separated the two germline ends. Germline assignment: CDR1 PRHDT and CDR2 FYEKMQ (reference sequence). This CDR3 reads CASSLGFYPPNETQYF. In nucleotides, the CDR3 is TGTGCCAGCAGCTTGGGTTTCTACCCTCCCAACGAGACCCAGTACTTC.

The V gene is TRBV28, the J gene TRBJ2-7, with 12 bases identical to TRBD2. The CDR3 consists of 14 residues. CDR1 and CDR2 from the germline V gene are MDHEN and SYDVKM. V was clipped by 7 bases and J by 6 bases; unmatched bases: 7. CDR3 amino acids: CASTPSGRAGEQYF. CDR3 in DNA: TGTGCCAGCACCCCTAGCGGGAGGGCCGGCGAGCAGTACTTC.

The chain joins TRBV10-2 to TRBJ1-5, with D perhaps TRBD1 (5 bases). The CDR3 covers 17 residues. Germline V gene data show CDR1 as WSHSY and CDR2 as SAAADI. Trimming removed 6 bases from V and 6 bases from J, with 24 bases in between. This CDR3 reads CASSPGTAMVGTQPQHF. The DNA for the CDR3 is TGCGCCAGCAGCCCAGGGACCGCCATGGTGGGGACTCAGCCCCAGCATTTT.

The rearrangement links TRBV24-1 to TRBJ1-1; D remains ambiguous. Trimming removed 1 base at V and 2 bases at J, with 4 bases between. CDR1 is KGHDR and CDR2 is SFDVKD in the germline V gene. The CDR3 runs 13 residues. DNA for the CDR3: TGTGCCACCAGTGATTTATCAAACACTGAAGCTTTCTTT. Translating it yields CATSDLSNTEAFF.

The V gene is TRBV27, the J gene TRBJ2-7; 7 positions match TRBD2. This CDR3 has 16 residues. CDR1 MNHEY and CDR2 SMNVEV come from the germline V gene (reference sequence). The V and J ends lost 5 bases and 3 bases, in that order; junction bases with no gene match: 13. The CDR3 DNA is TGTGCCAGCAGTACTCCCCTAGGTCGCGGGGGCTACGAGCAGTACTTC. Its translation: CASSTPLGRGGYEQYF.